These 19 T cell receptor beta chains came from one sample sequenced in a study of control samples from healthy donors and cancer patients. Assay: immunoSEQ multiplex PCR; the TCRdb copy retains only in-frame clones and omits some. This table holds about 15,000 clones, 75% to 90% found once. The sequenced sample consisted of PBMCs. These receptors all stem from a woman between 70 and 85 years old with colorectal cancer.

This clone showed up just once. This chain joins TRBV4-1 and TRBJ2-2, with 15 bases aligning to TRBD2. This CDR3 contains 18 residues. Germline loops: CDR1 MGHRA, CDR2 YSYEKL. The V and J ends lost 1 base and 5 bases, in that order; junction bases with no gene match: 5. The DNA of the CDR3 is TGCGCCAGCAGCCAAGCGGGGGGACTAGCGGGAGGAACCGGGGAGCTGTTTTTT. This sequence encodes CASSQAGGLAGGTGELFF.

This chain uses TRBV19 with TRBJ1-1, with TRBD1 as a possible D gene (5 bases). Trimming left V 5 bases short and J 5 bases short, with 18 bases between. CDR1 is LNHDA and CDR2 is SQIVND in the germline V gene (reference sequence). The CDR3 has 15 amino acids. For the CDR3, the DNA is TGTGCCAGTAGTCGTGGTGGGAGGGGAGGGACTGAAGCTTTCTTT. Residues: CASSRGGRGGTEAFF.

The rearrangement links TRBV6-5 to TRBJ1-3, with no clear D. CDR1 and CDR2 from the germline V gene are MNHEY and SVGAGI. Trimming took 5 bases from V and 0 from J, leaving 8 bases between them. This CDR3 has 14 amino acids. The chain's CDR3 is CASSRFLSGNTIYF. In DNA form, the CDR3 reads TGTGCCAGCAGTAGATTCCTCTCTGGAAACACCATATATTTT.

This clone occurred once. The rearrangement joins TRBV5-4 to TRBJ2-1, with D tentatively TRBD2 (7 bases). The germline V and J ends were trimmed by 0 bases and 0 bases, with 10 bases remaining between them. The V gene's germline CDR1 is SGHNT and CDR2 YYREEE (reference sequence). The CDR3 is made up of 16 amino acids. The CDR3 DNA sequence: TGTGCCAGCAGCTTGGGGGGGGGCTACTCCTACAATGAGCAGTTCTTC. The encoded protein is CASSLGGGYSYNEQFF.

CDR3 in DNA: TGTGCCAGCAGCTTAATTCGTACAGGGTTTGGGATTAGCAATCAGCCCCAGCATTTT. It encodes CASSLIRTGFGISNQPQHF. The chain uses TRBV7-2 and TRBJ1-5, with D possibly matching TRBD1 (6 bases). V was clipped by 2 bases and J by 0 bases, with 20 bases between them. The germline gives CDR1 SGHTA, CDR2 FQGNSA. This CDR3 is 19 amino acids long. Drawing the rest from reference TRBV7-2 and TRBJ1-5, the complete variable domain is GAGVSQSPSNKVTEKGKDVELRCDPISGHTALYWYRQSLGQGLEFLIYFQGNSAPDKSGLPSDRFSAERTGGSVSTLTIQRTQQEDSAVYLCASSLIRTGFGISNQPQHFGDGTRLSIL.

This clone was seen a handful of times. The genes are TRBV7-9 and TRBJ1-3; 8 positions agree with TRBD1. This CDR3 spans 14 amino acids. The germline V gene encodes CDR1 SEHNR and CDR2 FQNEAQ (reference sequence). J was trimmed by 0 bases and V by 10 bases; bases with no gene match: 5. As DNA, the CDR3 is TGTGCCACCCGACAGGGGAGCTCTGGAAACACCATATATTTT. Translating gives CATRQGSSGNTIYF.

The chain links TRBV3-1 (or the pseudogene TRBV3-2) to TRBJ1-5; no clear D gene. Germline V CDR1 and CDR2: LGHDT, YNNKEL (reference sequence). V was pared by 4 bases and J by 0 bases, with 7 bases between. This CDR3 contains 14 residues. The CDR3 protein is CASSRTYSNQPQHF. The CDR3 bases are TGTGCCAGCAGCCGCACCTATAGCAATCAGCCCCAGCATTTT.

This clone was recorded only once. The chain couples TRBV7-8 to TRBJ1-3; 7 bases are a match to TRBD1. Germline V gene data show CDR1 as SGHVS and CDR2 as FQNEAQ. V trimming: 5 bases; J trimming: 4 bases; junction bases outside the gene matches: 11. There are 16 residues in the CDR3. In nucleotides, the CDR3 is TGTGCCAGCAGCCCACCGACAGGGCCAGGCGGAAACACCATATATTTT. The encoded protein is CASSPPTGPGGNTIYF.

This sequence joins TRBV7-2 and TRBJ2-6, with D tentatively TRBD2 (5 bases). Looked up from germline, CDR1 is SGHTA and CDR2 is FQGNSA. This CDR3 contains 17 residues. V was shortened by 1 base and J by 1 base, with 11 bases between the two germline ends. CDR3: CASSLGAGESGANVLTF. CDR3 in DNA: TGTGCCAGCAGCTTAGGGGCCGGGGAGTCTGGGGCCAACGTCCTGACTTTC. Full variable domain (remainder filled in from reference TRBV7-2 and TRBJ2-6): GAGVSQSPSNKVTEKGKDVELRCDPISGHTALYWYRQSLGQGLEFLIYFQGNSAPDKSGLPSDRFSAERTGGSVSTLTIQRTQQEDSAVYLCASSLGAGESGANVLTFGAGSRLTVL.

CDR3: CASSRPSGANVLTF. The CDR3 DNA reads TGTGCCAGCAGCCGCCCATCTGGGGCCAACGTCCTGACTTTC. The rearrangement links TRBV5-6 to TRBJ2-6, with D hard to call. Per the germline V gene, CDR1 is SGHDT and CDR2 is YYEEEE. Trimming stripped 4 bases from V and 1 base from J, with 6 bases between. This CDR3 is built from 14 residues.

This clone was detected a few times. The J gene is TRBJ1-3, the V gene TRBV15; weak D call: TRBD1 (6 bases). CDR1 is LNHNV and CDR2 is YYDKDF in the germline V gene (reference sequence). Trimming shortened V by 1 base and J by 0 bases, and 13 bases separated the two germline ends. CDR3 length equals 17 residues. The DNA of the CDR3 is TGTGCCACCAGCAGAGTGGGGGGGGGCTACTCTGGAAACACCATATATTTT. Translation: CATSRVGGGYSGNTIYF.

This chain links TRBV6-5 with TRBJ2-3, with D possibly matching TRBD1 (5 bases). The CDR3 consists of 14 residues. Looked up from germline, CDR1 is MNHEY and CDR2 is SVGAGI. The V end was cut by 4 bases, the J end by 1 base, with 9 bases between. CDR3 in amino acids: CASSSRQRTDTQYF. The CDR3 DNA is TGTGCCAGCAGTTCTCGACAGCGCACAGATACGCAGTATTTT.

The genes are TRBV4-3 and TRBJ1-1, with D possibly being TRBD1 (5 bases). Trimming took 4 bases from V and 1 from J, leaving 10 bases between them. The CDR3 is 14 amino acids. The germline V gene has CDR1 LGHNA and CDR2 YSLEER. The CDR3 region has the DNA TGCGCCAGCAGCCCAGGGACGGCGAACACTGAAGCTTTCTTT. Residues: CASSPGTANTEAFF.

This rearrangement joins TRBV19 to TRBJ1-5; 8 bases fit TRBD1. Trimming took 3 bases from V and 7 from J; bases not matched to a gene: 2. The CDR3 covers 13 residues. Looked up from germline, CDR1 is LNHDA and CDR2 is SQIVND (reference sequence). CDR3 sequence: CASSMDREQPQHF. The CDR3 nucleotides are TGTGCCAGTAGTATGGACAGGGAACAGCCCCAGCATTTT.

This sequence joins TRBV29-1 and TRBJ2-2; D may correspond to TRBD1 or TRBD2 (6 bases each). The CDR3 runs 14 residues. Trimming took 6 bases from V and 4 from J, leaving 15 bases between them. Germline lookup yields CDR1 SQVTM and CDR2 ANQGSEA. For the CDR3, the DNA is TGCAGCGTGCAAGAAGGGGGGATCACCGGGGAGCTGTTTTTT. Amino acid sequence: CSVQEGGITGELFF.

V usage is TRBV7-2 and J usage is TRBJ2-7; 7 positions match TRBD2. The V and J ends lost 5 bases and 6 bases, in that order; junction bases with no gene match: 13. From germline, CDR1 is SGHTA and CDR2 FQGNSA. CDR3 length equals 15 residues. CDR3 loop: CASSPAGVLGGEQYF. In nucleotides, the CDR3 is TGTGCCAGCAGCCCTGCGGGGGTCCTCGGGGGCGAGCAGTACTTC.

This clone was observed a single time. The rearrangement joins TRBV5-1 to TRBJ1-1; 8 bases line up with TRBD1. Germline lookup yields CDR1 SGHRS and CDR2 YFSETQ. The CDR3 sequence is 14 residues long. Trimming at V came to 4 bases and at J to 3 bases, leaving 5 bases not matched to a gene. The CDR3 DNA reads TGCGCCAGCAGCGCGACAGGGGCGGACACTGAAGCTTTCTTT. It codes for CASSATGADTEAFF. Drawing the rest from reference TRBV5-1 and TRBJ1-1, the complete variable domain is KAGVTQTPRYLIKTRGQQVTLSCSPISGHRSVSWYQQTPGQGLQFLFEYFSETQRNKGNFPGRFSGRQFSNSRSEMNVSTLELGDSALYLCASSATGADTEAFFGQGTRLTVV.

The chain combines TRBV6-5 with TRBJ1-1; D is perhaps TRBD1 (6 bases). Per the germline V gene, CDR1 is MNHEY and CDR2 is SVGAGI. This CDR3 contains 15 residues. V lost 4 bases to trimming and J lost 0 bases, with 12 bases between them. CDR3 amino acids: CASSFRGGMNTEAFF. Written as DNA, the CDR3 is TGTGCCAGCAGTTTCAGGGGCGGCATGAACACTGAAGCTTTCTTT.

This rearrangement joins TRBV11-3 to TRBJ2-5; 14 nucleotides match TRBD2. This CDR3 is 16 amino acids long. CDR1 is SGHNT and CDR2 is YENEEA in the germline V gene. Germline trimming cut 5 bases from V and 1 base from J; bases unmatched to any gene: 3. Here the CDR3 DNA reads TGTGCCAGCAGCCCCGGGACTAGCGGGGGCCAAGAGACCCAGTACTTC. This codes for CASSPGTSGGQETQYF.